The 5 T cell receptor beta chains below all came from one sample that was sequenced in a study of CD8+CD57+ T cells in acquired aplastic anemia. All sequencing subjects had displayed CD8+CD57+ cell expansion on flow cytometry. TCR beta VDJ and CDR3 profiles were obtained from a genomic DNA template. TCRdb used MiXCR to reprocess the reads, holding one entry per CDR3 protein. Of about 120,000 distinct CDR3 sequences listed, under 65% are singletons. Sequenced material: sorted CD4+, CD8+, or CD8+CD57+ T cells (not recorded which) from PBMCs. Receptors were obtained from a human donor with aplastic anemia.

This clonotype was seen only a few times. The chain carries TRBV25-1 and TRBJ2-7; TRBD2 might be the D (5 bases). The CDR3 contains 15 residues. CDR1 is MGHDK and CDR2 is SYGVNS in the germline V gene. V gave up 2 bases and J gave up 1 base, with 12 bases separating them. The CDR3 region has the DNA TGTGCCAGCAGTGAAGGAGGTGGGTTTTCCTACGAGCAGTACTTC. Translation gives CASSEGGGFSYEQYF.

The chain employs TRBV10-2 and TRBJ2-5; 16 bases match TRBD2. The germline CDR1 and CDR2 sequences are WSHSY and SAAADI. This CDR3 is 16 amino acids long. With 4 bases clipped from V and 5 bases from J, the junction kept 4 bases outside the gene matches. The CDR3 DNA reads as TGCGCCAGCAGTGGGGGACTAGCGGGGGGGCAGGAGACCCAGTACTTC. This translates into CASSGGLAGGQETQYF.

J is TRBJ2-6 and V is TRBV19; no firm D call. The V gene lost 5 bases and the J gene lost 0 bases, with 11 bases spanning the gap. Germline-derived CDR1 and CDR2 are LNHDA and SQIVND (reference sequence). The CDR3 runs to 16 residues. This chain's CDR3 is CASSWQSNSGANVLTF. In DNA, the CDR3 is TGTGCCAGTAGTTGGCAGAGCAACTCTGGGGCCAACGTCCTGACTTTC.

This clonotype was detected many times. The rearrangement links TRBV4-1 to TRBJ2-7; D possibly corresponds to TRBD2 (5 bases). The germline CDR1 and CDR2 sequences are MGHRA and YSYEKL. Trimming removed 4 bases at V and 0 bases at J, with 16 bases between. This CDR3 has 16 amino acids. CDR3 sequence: CASSPKGQDFSYEQYF. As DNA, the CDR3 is TGCGCCAGCAGCCCCAAAGGGCAGGACTTCTCCTACGAGCAGTACTTC.

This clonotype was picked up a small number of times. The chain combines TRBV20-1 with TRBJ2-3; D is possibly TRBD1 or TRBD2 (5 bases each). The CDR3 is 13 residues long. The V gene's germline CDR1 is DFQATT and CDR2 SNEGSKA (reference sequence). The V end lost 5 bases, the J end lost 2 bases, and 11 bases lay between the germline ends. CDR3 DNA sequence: TGCAGTGCTGGGGCGGGCCACACAGATACGCAGTATTTT. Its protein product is CSAGAGHTDTQYF.